Only a few counts were recorded for the clone carrying this TCR beta chain. The CDR3 loop spans 15 amino acids. Germline V gives CDR1 GTSNPN, CDR2 SVGIG (reference sequence). J gave up 0 bases and V 6 bases, and 7 bases lay outside the gene matches. TCRdb called the RT-PCR reads again in MiXCR, with one record for every CDR3 protein. The sample comprises about 680,000 distinct CDR3 sequences, around 14% of which are singletons, and 3.6% rests with the top ten. The clonotype was recovered from a female donor in good health, serving as a healthy control. Sequences were obtained from memory CD4+ T cells from blood. This rearrangement joins TRBV30 to TRBJ1-1, with TRBD1 identical over 10 bases. As DNA, the CDR3 is TGTGCCTGTAAGAGGGACAGGGGTGTGAACACTGAAGCTTTCTTT. It specifies CACKRDRGVNTEAFF.